This T cell receptor beta chain was sequenced during a study of T cells of healthy individuals. TCRdb re-called the 5' RACE reads through MiXCR, storing one row per CDR3 protein. The data show 65,000 to 95,000 distinct CDR3 sequences, with more than 5% seen just once and around 6.9% held by the top ten. Germline V gene data show CDR1 as LGHDT and CDR2 as YNNKEL (reference sequence). V lost 5 bases, J lost 2 bases, and 23 bases lay in between. CDR3 length: 18 amino acids. The chain combines TRBV3-1 with TRBJ2-3; D is uncertain. The TCR originated in a female donor in good health. The CDR3 protein is CASSWDRTASLSTDTQYF. DNA for the CDR3: TGTGCCAGCAGCTGGGATCGGACCGCTTCACTTTCCACAGATACGCAGTATTTT.